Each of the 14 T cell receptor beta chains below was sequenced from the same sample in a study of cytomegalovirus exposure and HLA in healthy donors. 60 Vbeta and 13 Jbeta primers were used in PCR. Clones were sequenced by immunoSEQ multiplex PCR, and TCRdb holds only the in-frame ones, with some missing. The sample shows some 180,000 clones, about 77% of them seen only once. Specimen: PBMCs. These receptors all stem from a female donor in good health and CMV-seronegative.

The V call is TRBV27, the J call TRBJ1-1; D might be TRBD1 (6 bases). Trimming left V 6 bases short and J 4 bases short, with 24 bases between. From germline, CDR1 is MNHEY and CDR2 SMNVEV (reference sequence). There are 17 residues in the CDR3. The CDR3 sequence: CASSPYPGGGEGTEAFF. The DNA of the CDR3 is TGTGCCAGCAGCCCTTACCCCGGGGGGGGCGAGGGCACTGAAGCTTTCTTT.

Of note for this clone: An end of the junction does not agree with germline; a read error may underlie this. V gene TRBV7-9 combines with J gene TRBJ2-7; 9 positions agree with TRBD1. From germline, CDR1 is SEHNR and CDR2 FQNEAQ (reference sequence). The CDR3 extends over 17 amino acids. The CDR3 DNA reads TGTTCCAGCAGCTTAGTTTTGACAGGGGGATTTTTCTACGAGCAGTACTTC. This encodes CSSSLVLTGGFFYEQYF.

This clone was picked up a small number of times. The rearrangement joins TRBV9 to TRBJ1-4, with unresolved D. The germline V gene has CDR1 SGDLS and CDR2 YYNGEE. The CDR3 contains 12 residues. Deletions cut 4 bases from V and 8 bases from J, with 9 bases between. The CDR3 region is CASSLIGEKLFF. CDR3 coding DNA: TGTGCCAGCAGCCTAATCGGGGAAAAACTGTTTTTT.

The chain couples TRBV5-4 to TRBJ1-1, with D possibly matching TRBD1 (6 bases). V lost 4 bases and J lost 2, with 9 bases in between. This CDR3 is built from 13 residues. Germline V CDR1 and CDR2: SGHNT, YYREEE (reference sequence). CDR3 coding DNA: TGTGCCAGCAGCCAGGGGTTAAACACTGAAGCTTTCTTT. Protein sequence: CASSQGLNTEAFF.

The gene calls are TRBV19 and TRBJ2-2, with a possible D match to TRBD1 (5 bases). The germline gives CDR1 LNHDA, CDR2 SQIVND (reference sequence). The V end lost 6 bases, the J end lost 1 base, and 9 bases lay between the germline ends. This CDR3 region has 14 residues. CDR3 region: CASRGHLNTGELFF. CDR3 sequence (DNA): TGTGCCAGTAGAGGACACCTGAACACCGGGGAGCTGTTTTTT.

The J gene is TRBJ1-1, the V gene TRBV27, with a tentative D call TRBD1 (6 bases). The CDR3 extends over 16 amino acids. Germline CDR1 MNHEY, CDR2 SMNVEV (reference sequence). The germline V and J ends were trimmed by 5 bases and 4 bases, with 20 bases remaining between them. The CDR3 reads CASSRGTTGWGTEAFF. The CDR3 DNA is TGTGCCAGCAGTCGCGGCACAACAGGGTGGGGCACTGAAGCTTTCTTT.

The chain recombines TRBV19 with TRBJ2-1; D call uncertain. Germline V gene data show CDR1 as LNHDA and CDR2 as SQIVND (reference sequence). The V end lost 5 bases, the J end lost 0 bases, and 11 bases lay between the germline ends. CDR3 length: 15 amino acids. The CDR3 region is CASSPDKSSYNEQFF. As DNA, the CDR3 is TGTGCCAGTAGTCCTGACAAAAGCTCCTACAATGAGCAGTTCTTC.

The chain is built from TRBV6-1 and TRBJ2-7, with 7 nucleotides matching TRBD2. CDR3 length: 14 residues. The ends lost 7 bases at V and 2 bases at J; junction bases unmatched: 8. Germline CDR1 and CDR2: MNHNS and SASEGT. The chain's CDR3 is CASTASGMAYEQYF. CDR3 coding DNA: TGTGCCAGCACTGCCAGCGGGATGGCCTACGAGCAGTACTTC.

CDR3 DNA sequence: TGTGCCAGCAGCTTATCACTAGCGGAGCCTAATGAGCAGTTCTTC. Protein product: CASSLSLAEPNEQFF. The chain links TRBV7-3 to TRBJ2-1; 8 bases are shared with TRBD2. Germline CDR1 and CDR2: SGHTA and FQGTGA. The CDR3 contains 15 residues. J lost 7 bases, V lost 2 bases, and 7 bases had no gene match.

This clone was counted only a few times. The CDR3: CASSLGGQGVLTYGYTF. The DNA for the CDR3 is TGTGCCAGCAGCTTGGGGGGACAGGGGGTCCTCACCTATGGCTACACCTTC. The V and J genes are TRBV5-5 and TRBJ1-2; 11 bases agree with TRBD1. V lost 0 bases to trimming and J lost 4 bases; unmatched junction nucleotides: 8. Per germline, CDR1 SGHKS and CDR2 YYEKEE (reference sequence). This CDR3 is 17 amino acids long.

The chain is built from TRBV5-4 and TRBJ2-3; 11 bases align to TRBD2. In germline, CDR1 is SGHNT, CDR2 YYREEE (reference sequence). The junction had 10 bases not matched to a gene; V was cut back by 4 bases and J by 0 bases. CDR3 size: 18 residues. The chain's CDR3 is CASSQTHRLAGSTDTQYF. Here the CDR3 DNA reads TGTGCCAGCAGCCAAACCCACCGACTAGCGGGGAGCACAGATACGCAGTATTTT.

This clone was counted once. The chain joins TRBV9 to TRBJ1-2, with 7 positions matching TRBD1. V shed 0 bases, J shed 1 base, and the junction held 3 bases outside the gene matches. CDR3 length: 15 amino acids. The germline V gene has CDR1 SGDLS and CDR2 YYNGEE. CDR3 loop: CASSVGQGYNYGYTF. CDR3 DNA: TGTGCCAGCAGCGTAGGACAGGGCTATAACTATGGCTACACCTTC. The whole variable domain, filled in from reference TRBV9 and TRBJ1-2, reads DSGVTQTPKHLITATGQRVTLRCSPRSGDLSVYWYQQSLDQGLQFLIQYYNGEERAKGNILERFSAQQFPDLHSELNLSSLELGDSALYFCASSVGQGYNYGYTFGSGTRLTVV.

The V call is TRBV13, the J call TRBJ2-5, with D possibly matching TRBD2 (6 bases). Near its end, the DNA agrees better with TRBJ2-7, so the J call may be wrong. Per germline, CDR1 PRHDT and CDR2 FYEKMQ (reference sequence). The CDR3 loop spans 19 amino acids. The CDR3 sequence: CASSPSTGVRAPVSYEQYF. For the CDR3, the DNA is TGTGCCAGCAGCCCATCCACGGGGGTTCGCGCTCCTGTATCCTACGAGCAGTACTTC.

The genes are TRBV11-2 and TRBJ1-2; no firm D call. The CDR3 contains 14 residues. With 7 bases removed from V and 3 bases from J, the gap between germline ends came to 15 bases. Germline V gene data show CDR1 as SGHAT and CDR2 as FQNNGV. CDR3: CASTPGGFDYGYTF. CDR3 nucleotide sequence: TGTGCCAGCACCCCTGGAGGGTTTGACTATGGCTACACCTTC.